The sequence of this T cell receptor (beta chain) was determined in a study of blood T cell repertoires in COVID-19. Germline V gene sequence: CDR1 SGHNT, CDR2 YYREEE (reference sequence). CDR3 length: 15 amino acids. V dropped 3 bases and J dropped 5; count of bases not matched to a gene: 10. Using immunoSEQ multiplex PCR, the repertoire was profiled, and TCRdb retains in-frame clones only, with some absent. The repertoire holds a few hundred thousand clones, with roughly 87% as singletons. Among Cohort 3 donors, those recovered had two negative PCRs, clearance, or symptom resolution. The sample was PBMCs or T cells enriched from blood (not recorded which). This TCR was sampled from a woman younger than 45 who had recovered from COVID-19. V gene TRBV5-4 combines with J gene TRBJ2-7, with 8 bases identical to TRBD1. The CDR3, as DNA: TGTGCCAGCAGCTGGGCAGGGGGCAATTCTAACGAGCAGTACTTC. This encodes CASSWAGGNSNEQYF.